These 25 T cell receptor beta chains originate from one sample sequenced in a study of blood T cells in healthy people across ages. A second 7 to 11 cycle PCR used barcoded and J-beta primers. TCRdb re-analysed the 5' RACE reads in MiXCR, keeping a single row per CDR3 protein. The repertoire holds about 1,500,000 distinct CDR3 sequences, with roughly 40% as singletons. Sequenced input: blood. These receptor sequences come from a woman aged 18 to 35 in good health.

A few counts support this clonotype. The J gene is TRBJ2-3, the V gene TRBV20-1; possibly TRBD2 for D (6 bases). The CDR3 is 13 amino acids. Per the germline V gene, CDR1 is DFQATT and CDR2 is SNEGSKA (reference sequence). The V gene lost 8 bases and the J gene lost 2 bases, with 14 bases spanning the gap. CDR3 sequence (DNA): TGCAGTTGGGCGGAGGGGCACACAGATACGCAGTATTTT. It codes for CSWAEGHTDTQYF.

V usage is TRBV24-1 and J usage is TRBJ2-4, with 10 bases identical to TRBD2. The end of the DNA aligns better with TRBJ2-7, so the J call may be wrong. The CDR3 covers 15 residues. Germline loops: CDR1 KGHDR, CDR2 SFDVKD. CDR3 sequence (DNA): TGTGCCACCAGTGAGCTAGCGGGAGATACCTACGAGCAGTACTTC. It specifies CATSELAGDTYEQYF.

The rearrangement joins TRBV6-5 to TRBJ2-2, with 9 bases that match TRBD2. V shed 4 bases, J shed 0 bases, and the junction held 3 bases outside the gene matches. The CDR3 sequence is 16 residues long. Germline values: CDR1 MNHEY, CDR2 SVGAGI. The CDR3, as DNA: TGTGCCAGCAGTTTCAAGCGGGGGGCGAACACCGGGGAGCTGTTTTTT. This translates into CASSFKRGANTGELFF.

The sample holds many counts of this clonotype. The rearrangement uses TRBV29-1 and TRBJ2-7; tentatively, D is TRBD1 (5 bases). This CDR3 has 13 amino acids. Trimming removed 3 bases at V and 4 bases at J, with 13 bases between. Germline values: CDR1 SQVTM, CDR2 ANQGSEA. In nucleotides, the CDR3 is TGCAGCGTTGAGTCAGGGAAAGGTTACGAGCAGTACTTC. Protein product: CSVESGKGYEQYF.

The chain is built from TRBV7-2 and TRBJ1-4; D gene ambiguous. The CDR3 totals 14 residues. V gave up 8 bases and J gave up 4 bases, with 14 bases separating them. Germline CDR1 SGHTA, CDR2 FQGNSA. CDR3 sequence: CASGVVQFNEKLFF. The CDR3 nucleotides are TGTGCCAGCGGCGTAGTACAGTTTAATGAAAAACTGTTTTTT.

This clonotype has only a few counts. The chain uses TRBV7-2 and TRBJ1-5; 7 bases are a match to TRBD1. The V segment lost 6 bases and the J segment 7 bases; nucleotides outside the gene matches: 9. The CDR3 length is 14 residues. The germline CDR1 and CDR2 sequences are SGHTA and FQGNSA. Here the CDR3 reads CASRAQGQGQPQHF. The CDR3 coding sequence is TGTGCCAGCAGGGCACAGGGGCAGGGGCAGCCCCAGCATTTT.

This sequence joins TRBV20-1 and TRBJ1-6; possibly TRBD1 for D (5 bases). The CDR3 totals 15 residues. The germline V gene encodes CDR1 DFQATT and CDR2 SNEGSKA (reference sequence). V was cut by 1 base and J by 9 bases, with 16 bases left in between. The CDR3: CSARGSGGYASPLHF. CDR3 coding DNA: TGCAGTGCTAGAGGATCTGGGGGGTACGCTTCACCCCTCCACTTT.

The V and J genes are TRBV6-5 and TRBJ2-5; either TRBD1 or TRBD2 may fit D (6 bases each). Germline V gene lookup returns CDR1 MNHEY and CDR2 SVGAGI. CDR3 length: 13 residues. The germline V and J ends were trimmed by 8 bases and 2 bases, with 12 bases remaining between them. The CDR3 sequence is CASRRGLQETQYF. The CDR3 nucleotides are TGTGCCAGCCGTCGGGGGCTACAAGAGACCCAGTACTTC.

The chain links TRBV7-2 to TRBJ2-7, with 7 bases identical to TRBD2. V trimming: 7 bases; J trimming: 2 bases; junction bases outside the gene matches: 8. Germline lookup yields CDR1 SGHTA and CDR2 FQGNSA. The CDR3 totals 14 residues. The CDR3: CASTIERGPYEQYF. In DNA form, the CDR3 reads TGTGCCAGCACCATTGAGCGGGGACCCTACGAGCAGTACTTC.

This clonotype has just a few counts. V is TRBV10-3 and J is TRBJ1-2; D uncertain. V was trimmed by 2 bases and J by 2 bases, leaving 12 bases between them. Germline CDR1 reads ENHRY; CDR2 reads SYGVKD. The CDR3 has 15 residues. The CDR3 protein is CAISEDVTVNYGYTF. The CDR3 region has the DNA TGTGCCATCAGTGAGGACGTAACAGTAAACTATGGCTACACCTTC.

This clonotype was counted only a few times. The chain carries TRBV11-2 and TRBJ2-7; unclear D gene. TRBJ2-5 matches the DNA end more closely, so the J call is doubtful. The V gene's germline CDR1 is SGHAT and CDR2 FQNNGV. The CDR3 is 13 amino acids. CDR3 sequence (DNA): TGTGCCAGCAGCTTAGATTGGGCAGAGACCCAGTACTTC. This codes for CASSLDWAETQYF.

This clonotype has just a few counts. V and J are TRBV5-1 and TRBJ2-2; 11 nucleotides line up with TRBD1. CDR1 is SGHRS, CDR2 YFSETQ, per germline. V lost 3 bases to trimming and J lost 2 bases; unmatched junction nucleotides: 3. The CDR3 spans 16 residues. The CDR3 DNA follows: TGCGCCAGCAGCTGGAGGACAGGGGGCAACACCGGGGAGCTGTTTTTT. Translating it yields CASSWRTGGNTGELFF.

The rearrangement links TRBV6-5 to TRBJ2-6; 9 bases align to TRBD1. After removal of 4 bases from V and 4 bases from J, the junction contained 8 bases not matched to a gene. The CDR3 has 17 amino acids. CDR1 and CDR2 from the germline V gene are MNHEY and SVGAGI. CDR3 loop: CASSFGQGSSGANVLTF. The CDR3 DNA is TGTGCCAGCAGTTTTGGACAGGGGAGTTCGGGGGCCAACGTCCTGACTTTC.

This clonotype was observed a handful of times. The CDR3 sequence: CSARLGTRAYEQYF. CDR3 DNA: TGCAGCGCCCGATTGGGGACTAGAGCATACGAGCAGTACTTC. This chain joins TRBV29-1 and TRBJ2-7; 8 positions agree with TRBD2. This CDR3 region has 14 residues. The trim removed 7 bases at V and 4 bases at J, leaving 12 bases unmatched. The V gene's germline CDR1 is SQVTM and CDR2 ANQGSEA.

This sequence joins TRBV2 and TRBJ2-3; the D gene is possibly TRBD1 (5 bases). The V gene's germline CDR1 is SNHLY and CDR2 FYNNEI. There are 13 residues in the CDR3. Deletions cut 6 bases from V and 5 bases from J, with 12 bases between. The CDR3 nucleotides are TGTGCCAGCAGCGCAGGGTATAGAGATACGCAGTATTTT. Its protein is CASSAGYRDTQYF.

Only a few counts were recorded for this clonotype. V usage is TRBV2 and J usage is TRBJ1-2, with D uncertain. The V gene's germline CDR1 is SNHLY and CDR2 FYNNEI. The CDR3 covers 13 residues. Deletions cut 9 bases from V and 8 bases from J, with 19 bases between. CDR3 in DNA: TGTGCCAGAATCCACGAGGAGGTGGCCGGCTACACCTTC. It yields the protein CARIHEEVAGYTF.

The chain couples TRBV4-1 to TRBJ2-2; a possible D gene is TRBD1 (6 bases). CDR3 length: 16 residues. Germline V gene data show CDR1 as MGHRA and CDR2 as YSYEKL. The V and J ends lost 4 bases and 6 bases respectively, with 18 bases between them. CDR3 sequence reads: CASSPRRDTIAGELFF. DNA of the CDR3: TGCGCCAGCAGCCCCCGCCGGGACACAATCGCCGGGGAGCTGTTTTTT.

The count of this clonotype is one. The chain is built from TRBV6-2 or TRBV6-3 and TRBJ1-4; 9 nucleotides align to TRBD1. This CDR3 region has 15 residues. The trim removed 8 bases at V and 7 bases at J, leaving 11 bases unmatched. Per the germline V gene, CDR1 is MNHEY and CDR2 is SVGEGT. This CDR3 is CASADRGRIGEKLFF. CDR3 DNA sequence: TGTGCCAGCGCGGACAGGGGTAGAATTGGTGAAAAACTGTTTTTT.

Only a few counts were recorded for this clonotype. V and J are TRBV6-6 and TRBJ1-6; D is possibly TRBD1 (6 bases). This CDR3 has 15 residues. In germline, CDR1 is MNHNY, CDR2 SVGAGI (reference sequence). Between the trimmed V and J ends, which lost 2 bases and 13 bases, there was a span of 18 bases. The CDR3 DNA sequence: TGTGCCAGCAGTTACGGCAGGGGCCTTGGGGATCCCCTCCACTTT. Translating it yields CASSYGRGLGDPLHF.

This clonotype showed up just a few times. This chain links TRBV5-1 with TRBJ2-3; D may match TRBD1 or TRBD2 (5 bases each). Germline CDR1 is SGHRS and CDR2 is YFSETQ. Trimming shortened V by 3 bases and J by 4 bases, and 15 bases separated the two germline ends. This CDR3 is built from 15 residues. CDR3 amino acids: CASSSGAGIADTQYF. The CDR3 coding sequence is TGCGCCAGCAGCTCCGGGGCAGGGATTGCAGATACGCAGTATTTT.

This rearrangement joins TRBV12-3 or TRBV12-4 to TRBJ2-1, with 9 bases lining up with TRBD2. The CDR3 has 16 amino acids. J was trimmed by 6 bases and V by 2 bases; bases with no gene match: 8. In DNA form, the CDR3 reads TGTGCCAGCAGTTTAAAAGGCGGGGGGGTACCCAATGAGCAGTTCTTC. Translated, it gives CASSLKGGGVPNEQFF.

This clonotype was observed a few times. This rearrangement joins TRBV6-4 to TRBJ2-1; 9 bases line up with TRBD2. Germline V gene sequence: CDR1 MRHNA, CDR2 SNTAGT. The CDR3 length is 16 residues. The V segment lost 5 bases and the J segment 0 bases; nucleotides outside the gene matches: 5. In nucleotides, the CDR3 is TGTGCCAGCAGTCACACAGCGGGAGGCTCCTACAATGAGCAGTTCTTC. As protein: CASSHTAGGSYNEQFF.

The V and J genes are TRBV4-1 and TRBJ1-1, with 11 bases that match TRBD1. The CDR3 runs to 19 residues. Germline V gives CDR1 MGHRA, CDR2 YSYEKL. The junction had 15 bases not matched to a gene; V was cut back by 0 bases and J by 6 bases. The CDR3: CASSQDRTGGRRLKAEAFF. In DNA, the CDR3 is TGCGCCAGCAGCCAAGATCGGACAGGGGGCCGGAGGTTGAAGGCTGAAGCTTTCTTT.

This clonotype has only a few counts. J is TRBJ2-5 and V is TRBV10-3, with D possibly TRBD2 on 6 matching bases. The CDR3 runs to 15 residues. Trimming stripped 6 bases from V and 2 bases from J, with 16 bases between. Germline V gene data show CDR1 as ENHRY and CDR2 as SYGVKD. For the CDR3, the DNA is TGTGCCATCAGCTCTAGCGTCGGGCTACAAGAGACCCAGTACTTC. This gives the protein CAISSSVGLQETQYF.

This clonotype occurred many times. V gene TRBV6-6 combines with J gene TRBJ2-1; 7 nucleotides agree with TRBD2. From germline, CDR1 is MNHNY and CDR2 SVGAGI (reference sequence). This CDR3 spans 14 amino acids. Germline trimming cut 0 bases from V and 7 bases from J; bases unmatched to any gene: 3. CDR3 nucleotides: TGTGCCAGCAGTTACTCTGGCGGGGGAAATGAGCAGTTCTTC. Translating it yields CASSYSGGGNEQFF.